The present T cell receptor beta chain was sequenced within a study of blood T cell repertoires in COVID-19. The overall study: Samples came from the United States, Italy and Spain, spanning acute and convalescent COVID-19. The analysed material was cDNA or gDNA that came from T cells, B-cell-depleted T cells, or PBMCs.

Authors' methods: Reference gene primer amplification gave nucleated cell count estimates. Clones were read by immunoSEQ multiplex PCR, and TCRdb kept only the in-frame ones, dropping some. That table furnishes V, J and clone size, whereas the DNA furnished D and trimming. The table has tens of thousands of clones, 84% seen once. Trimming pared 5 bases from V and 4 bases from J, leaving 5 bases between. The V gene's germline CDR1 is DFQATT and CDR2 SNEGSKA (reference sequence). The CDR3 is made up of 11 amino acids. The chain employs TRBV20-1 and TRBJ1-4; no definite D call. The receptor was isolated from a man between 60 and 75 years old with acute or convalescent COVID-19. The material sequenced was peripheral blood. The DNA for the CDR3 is TGCAGTGCTGCGGATAATGAAAAACTGTTTTTT. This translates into CSAADNEKLFF.